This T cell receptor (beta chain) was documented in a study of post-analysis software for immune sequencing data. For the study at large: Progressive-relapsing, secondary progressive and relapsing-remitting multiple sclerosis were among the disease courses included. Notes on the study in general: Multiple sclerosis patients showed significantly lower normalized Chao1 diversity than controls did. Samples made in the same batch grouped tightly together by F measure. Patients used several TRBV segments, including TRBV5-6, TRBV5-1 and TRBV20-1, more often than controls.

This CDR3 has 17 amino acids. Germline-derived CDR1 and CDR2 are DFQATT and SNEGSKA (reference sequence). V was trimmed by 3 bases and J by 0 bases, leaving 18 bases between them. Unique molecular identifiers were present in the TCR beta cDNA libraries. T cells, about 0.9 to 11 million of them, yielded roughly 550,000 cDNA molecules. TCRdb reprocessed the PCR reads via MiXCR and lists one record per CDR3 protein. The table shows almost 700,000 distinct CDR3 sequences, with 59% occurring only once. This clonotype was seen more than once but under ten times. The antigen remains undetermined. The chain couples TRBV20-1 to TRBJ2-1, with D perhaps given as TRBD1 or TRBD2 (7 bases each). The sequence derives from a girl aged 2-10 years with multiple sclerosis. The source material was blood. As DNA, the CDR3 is TGCAGTGCTAGCGCTCTAAGCGGGGACAGCTCCTACAATGAGCAGTTCTTC. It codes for CSASALSGDSSYNEQFF.